The 21 T cell receptor beta chains below come from one sample, sequenced in a study of cytomegalovirus exposure and HLA in healthy donors. The PCR contained 60 Vbeta and 13 Jbeta primers. Measured with immunoSEQ multiplex PCR; TCRdb has only the in-frame clones, and not every one. The sample holds around 130,000 clones, over 50% seen once. The sample taken for sequencing was PBMCs. These receptors originate from a woman aged 40 to 55 in good health and CMV-seropositive.

For this clone: Relative to the germline gene, one junction end is altered; a read error may explain this. The gene calls are TRBV7-9 and TRBJ2-5, with a tentative D call TRBD2 (6 bases). CDR1 is SEHNR, CDR2 FQNEAQ, per germline (reference sequence). The CDR3 runs to 15 residues. CDR3 amino acids: CSSSPFQEGEETQYF. DNA for the CDR3: TGTTCCAGCAGCCCTTTTCAGGAGGGCGAAGAGACCCAGTACTTC.

With regard to this clone: This sample includes further DNA sequences coding for the same CDR3. J is TRBJ1-2 and V is TRBV6-5, with D unclear. The CDR3 length is 13 residues. Germline CDR1 reads MNHEY; CDR2 reads SVGAGI. Between the trimmed V and J ends, which lost 2 bases and 4 bases, there was a span of 8 bases. The CDR3 sequence is CASSYGLFYGYTF. The CDR3 nucleotides read TGTGCCAGCAGTTACGGACTTTTCTATGGCTACACCTTC.

On this clone itself: A junction end diverges from the germline sequence, so it may reflect a read error. V and J are TRBV7-7 and TRBJ2-3; 7 bases align to TRBD2. The CDR3 has 15 amino acids. Germline-derived CDR1 and CDR2 are SSHAT and FNYEAQ (reference sequence). In nucleotides, the CDR3 is TGTGCTAGCAGCTTAGGGAGGGGAATCCCAGATACGCAGTATTTT. It specifies CASSLGRGIPDTQYF.

The chain has TRBV10-3 and TRBJ2-1; 7 nucleotides line up with TRBD1. CDR3 length: 14 residues. Germline trimming cut 4 bases from V and 8 bases from J; bases unmatched to any gene: 8. Germline values: CDR1 ENHRY, CDR2 SYGVKD. Written as DNA, the CDR3 is TGTGCCATCAGTGTTGGGCAGGGGGTCGATGAGCAGTTCTTC. Encoded protein: CAISVGQGVDEQFF.

The chain links TRBV6-5 to TRBJ1-6; the D is unclear. CDR1 and CDR2 (germline): MNHEY, SVGAGI. V was trimmed by 5 bases and J by 10 bases, leaving 15 bases between them. The CDR3 runs 14 residues. The CDR3 coding sequence is TGTGCCAGCAGTCCCGCTTCTGTGGCATCACCCCTCCACTTT. This translates into CASSPASVASPLHF.

The chain links TRBV6-5 to TRBJ1-1; 7 bases map to TRBD1. Germline lookup yields CDR1 MNHEY and CDR2 SVGAGI. The CDR3 covers 14 residues. V trimming: 7 bases; J trimming: 5 bases; junction bases outside the gene matches: 10. The CDR3 DNA reads TGTGCCAGCACGGACAGGCCCGGCGGAACTGAAGCTTTCTTT. This gives the protein CASTDRPGGTEAFF.

J is TRBJ2-1 and V is TRBV7-8; TRBD1 matches at 7 bases. The CDR3 spans 17 residues. The junction had 18 bases not matched to a gene; V was cut back by 5 bases and J by 8 bases. The germline CDR1 and CDR2 sequences are SGHVS and FQNEAQ. The CDR3, as DNA: TGTGCCAGCAGCAGAGAGACAGGGCGGCGGGTCGGAGATGAGCAGTTCTTC. Protein product: CASSRETGRRVGDEQFF.

The sample holds a few counts of this clone. The J gene is TRBJ1-5, the V gene TRBV6-1; 11 bases fit TRBD1. Germline trimming cut 4 bases from V and 2 bases from J; bases unmatched to any gene: 10. Germline V gene lookup returns CDR1 MNHNS and CDR2 SASEGT. The CDR3 has 18 residues. The CDR3 sequence is CASSVGQGDLGGNQPQHF. CDR3 DNA: TGTGCCAGCAGTGTGGGACAGGGGGACCTCGGGGGCAATCAGCCCCAGCATTTT.

This clone was picked up a small number of times. This sequence joins TRBV28 and TRBJ1-1; D is unclear. Trimming took 6 bases from V and 5 from J, leaving 10 bases between them. The CDR3 has 12 residues. Germline assignment: CDR1 MDHEN and CDR2 SYDVKM. The CDR3 DNA sequence: TGTGCCAGCAGCTTACTTACAACTGAAGCTTTCTTT. Its translation: CASSLLTTEAFF.

The chain joins TRBV5-8 to TRBJ1-6, with D maybe TRBD1 (6 bases). Trimming took off 2 bases at V and 10 bases at J, with 16 bases between the two ends. The CDR3 loop spans 15 amino acids. Germline V gene data show CDR1 as SGHTS and CDR2 as YDEGEE. The DNA of the CDR3 is TGTGCCAGCAGCTTAAATCAGGGGTTGAAATCACCCCTCCACTTT. Translation gives CASSLNQGLKSPLHF.

This chain connects TRBV5-4 to TRBJ2-3, with TRBD2 identical over 14 bases. V trimming: 3 bases; J trimming: 3 bases; junction bases outside the gene matches: 3. Germline V CDR1 and CDR2: SGHNT, YYREEE (reference sequence). This CDR3 is built from 16 residues. CDR3 in DNA: TGTGCCAGCAGCTCCGGGACTAGCGGGAGAACAGATACGCAGTATTTT. It translates to CASSSGTSGRTDTQYF.

This chain links TRBV28 with TRBJ1-2; 8 positions agree with TRBD1. Germline V lookup: CDR1 MDHEN, CDR2 SYDVKM. The CDR3 covers 16 residues. The V segment lost 3 bases and the J segment 4 bases; nucleotides outside the gene matches: 10. The DNA for the CDR3 is TGTGCCAGCAGTTTTCATTCAGGGGGCGTCCTCTATGGCTACACCTTC. This gives the protein CASSFHSGGVLYGYTF.

This chain links TRBV5-1 with TRBJ2-5, with 8 nucleotides matching TRBD1. The J segment lost 6 bases and the V segment lost 4 bases, leaving 8 bases of the junction unmatched. The CDR3 is 14 residues long. CDR1 is SGHRS and CDR2 is YFSETQ in the germline V gene. CDR3 amino acids: CASSKDREGQTQYF. The DNA of the CDR3 is TGCGCCAGCAGCAAGGACAGGGAAGGGCAGACCCAGTACTTC.

The chain combines TRBV11-2 with TRBJ1-1; no reliable D call. Trimming cost V 5 bases and J 0 bases, with 10 bases left between them. CDR3 length: 14 residues. Germline CDR1 and CDR2: SGHAT and FQNNGV. The CDR3 nucleotides read TGTGCCAGCAGCCCGGAGGGAGTGAACACTGAAGCTTTCTTT. This translates into CASSPEGVNTEAFF.

V usage is TRBV27 and J usage is TRBJ2-1; 7 nucleotides align to TRBD2. The germline V gene has CDR1 MNHEY and CDR2 SMNVEV (reference sequence). CDR3 length: 17 residues. Losses at the gene ends were 4 bases for V and 5 bases for J; bases not matched to a gene: 14. CDR3 sequence: CASSSRLAGTSDNEQFF. DNA of the CDR3: TGTGCCAGCAGTTCCCGACTAGCCGGAACCAGCGACAATGAGCAGTTCTTC.

CDR3 in DNA: TGTGCCAGCCCGCCGGGGGGAATGAACACTGAAGCTTTCTTT. It codes for CASPPGGMNTEAFF. V is TRBV6-1 and J is TRBJ1-1, with a weak D call TRBD1 (5 bases). Germline CDR1 MNHNS, CDR2 SASEGT. V shed 8 bases and J shed 0 bases, with 13 bases lying between them. The CDR3 is 14 residues long.

This chain links TRBV7-9 with TRBJ1-4; unclear D gene. The germline gives CDR1 SEHNR, CDR2 FQNEAQ (reference sequence). The CDR3 consists of 15 residues. The V gene lost 8 bases and the J gene lost 0 bases, with 13 bases spanning the gap. The CDR3, as DNA: TGTGCCAGCTCCCAGGCCAGAACAACTAATGAAAAACTGTTTTTT. Its protein is CASSQARTTNEKLFF.

V and J are TRBV18 and TRBJ1-5, with a weak D call TRBD1 (6 bases). Trimming left V 3 bases short and J 9 bases short, with 15 bases between. The CDR3 is 14 residues long. Germline values: CDR1 KGHSH, CDR2 LQKENI. In nucleotides, the CDR3 is TGTGCCAGCTCACCGACAGGTTTTGAGTGGCCCCAGCATTTT. It encodes CASSPTGFEWPQHF.

CDR3 sequence reads: CASSLSYGGVRAFF. The CDR3 DNA sequence: TGTGCCAGCAGTTTATCGTATGGGGGCGTAAGGGCTTTCTTT. This chain links TRBV27 with TRBJ1-1; D is perhaps TRBD1 (6 bases). Deletions cut 0 bases from V and 11 bases from J, with 16 bases between. CDR1 and CDR2 (germline): MNHEY, SMNVEV (reference sequence). The CDR3 has 14 amino acids.

The genes are TRBV19 and TRBJ2-7; TRBD1 matches 9 bases. Unmatched junction bases numbered 5, after V lost 5 bases and J lost 0 bases. The CDR3 is 15 amino acids. Germline loops: CDR1 LNHDA, CDR2 SQIVND (reference sequence). DNA for the CDR3: TGTGCCAGTAGTGCGGACAGGGGAGGCTCCTACGAGCAGTACTTC. Translation gives CASSADRGGSYEQYF.

The chain recombines TRBV27 with TRBJ1-3, with a possible D match to TRBD1 (5 bases). V lost 3 bases and J 2 bases, leaving 5 bases between the germline ends. This CDR3 is built from 13 residues. The germline gives CDR1 MNHEY, CDR2 SMNVEV (reference sequence). In DNA form, the CDR3 reads TGTGCCAGCAGTTTCAGGGCTGGAAACACCATATATTTT. Translated, it gives CASSFRAGNTIYF.